Below are 4 T cell receptor beta chains sequenced from a single sample in a study of regulatory T cells in long-lasting Graves disease. Indicated time point: newly diagnosed GD, antithyroid drugs for less than 3 months. PBMCs provided the RNA from which the TCR library was made. According to the study, TCR beta libraries were built with iRepertoire HTBI primers and CDR3-region Arm-PCR. TCRdb called the multiplex PCR reads again in MiXCR, with one record for every CDR3 protein. The sample holds 300,000 to 400,000 distinct CDR3 sequences, roughly 17% seen once. This sample was shared with a second study, whose subject was T cells in Graves' hyperthyroidism and ophthalmopathy.

Sequencing used peripheral blood mononuclear cells (PBMCs), obtained at new diagnosis, from a patient treated with antithyroid drugs. Receptor source: a man aged 35-49 years with Graves disease.

Turning to this clonotype: The final CDR3 position lacks the conserved phenylalanine or tryptophan, pointing to a likely read error. This sequence joins TRBV20-1 and TRBJ2-7; D may be TRBD1 (6 bases). The CDR3 sequence is 15 residues long. With 2 bases removed from V and 0 bases from J, the gap between germline ends came to 14 bases. Germline CDR1 and CDR2: DFQATT and SNEGSKA (reference sequence). The CDR3 sequence: CSARPGQPTSYEQYL. CDR3 nucleotide sequence: TGCAGTGCTAGACCAGGACAGCCGACCTCCTACGAGCAGTACCTC.

The sample holds many counts of this clonotype. J is TRBJ1-6 and V is TRBV2, with 7 positions matching TRBD1. The CDR3 length is 12 residues. V was clipped by 7 bases and J by 11 bases; unmatched bases: 5. In germline, CDR1 is SNHLY, CDR2 FYNNEI. The CDR3 region is CASTRQGPPLHF. In nucleotides, the CDR3 is TGTGCCAGCACGAGACAGGGACCACCCCTCCACTTT.

The chain joins TRBV6-2 or TRBV6-3 to TRBJ2-2, with 10 bases fitting TRBD1. The germline CDR1 and CDR2 sequences are MNHEY and SVGEGT. Trimming cost V 6 bases and J 5 bases; bases outside gene matches: 12. The CDR3 sequence is 17 residues long. The CDR3 DNA sequence: TGTGCCAGCAGCCAGAGCGTTGGACAGGGGGGGACCGGGGAGCTGTTTTTT. Its protein product is CASSQSVGQGGTGELFF.

This clonotype has just a few counts. This chain uses TRBV19 with TRBJ1-2; 7 nucleotides agree with TRBD1. This CDR3 contains 15 residues. The V and J ends lost 3 bases and 0 bases, in that order; junction bases with no gene match: 4. Germline values: CDR1 LNHDA, CDR2 SQIVND (reference sequence). The CDR3 loop is CASSIRQGSNYGYTF. Here the CDR3 DNA reads TGTGCCAGTAGTATCCGACAGGGCTCTAACTATGGCTACACCTTC.